Below are 30 T cell receptor beta chains sequenced from a single sample in a study of blood T cell repertoires in COVID-19 (dated by TCRdb to 2019 to 2021). Libraries were made using the immunoSEQ multiplex PCR assay. The table comes from immuneACCESS by way of TCRdb, which keeps in-frame sequences with V and J called. Part of the clones is missing from these tables; in studies checked, under half for an unresolved V gene and the rest for unknown reasons. Here the sample has 120,000 to 150,000 clones; about 87% occur a single time. 8% to 13% of the sample comes from the top ten. The sample comprised peripheral blood. Every receptor here comes from a woman older than 75 with acute or convalescent COVID-19.

V usage is TRBV27 and J usage is TRBJ2-7; possibly TRBD2 for D (6 bases). Germline CDR1 and CDR2: MNHEY and SMNVEV (reference sequence). V was pared by 0 bases and J by 8 bases, with 14 bases between. This CDR3 has 14 residues. In DNA, the CDR3 is TGTGCCAGCAGTTTATCAATGGGCCGCGGGAAGCAGTACTTC. Protein: CASSLSMGRGKQYF.

This clone was found a few times. The identical CDR3 is also encoded by other nucleotide sequences in the sample. The chain couples TRBV9 to TRBJ1-4; 8 bases are a match to TRBD1. The CDR3 has 14 residues. Per the germline V gene, CDR1 is SGDLS and CDR2 is YYNGEE. Trimming cost V 4 bases and J 6 bases; bases outside gene matches: 5. The DNA for the CDR3 is TGTGCCAGCAGCCCAGGGGGCAGAGATGAAAAACTGTTTTTT. Its translation: CASSPGGRDEKLFF.

Of note for this clone: Different DNA sequences within this sample yield the same CDR3. The rearrangement links TRBV5-1 to TRBJ1-5, with TRBD1 identical over 8 bases. The CDR3 extends over 14 amino acids. The ends lost 4 bases at V and 5 bases at J; junction bases unmatched: 5. Germline CDR1 and CDR2: SGHRS and YFSETQ. The CDR3 sequence: CASSPGQGDQPQHF. The CDR3 DNA is TGCGCCAGCAGCCCTGGACAGGGTGATCAGCCCCAGCATTTT.

This clone has more than one count but fewer than ten. V gene TRBV11-2 combines with J gene TRBJ1-2; a weak D match, TRBD1 (5 bases). Germline values: CDR1 SGHAT, CDR2 FQNNGV. There are 14 residues in the CDR3. The V gene lost 1 base and the J gene lost 4 bases, with 10 bases spanning the gap. The CDR3 here is CASSLAGRVYGYTF. CDR3 sequence (DNA): TGTGCCAGCAGCTTAGCTGGCAGGGTCTATGGCTACACCTTC.

The V and J genes are TRBV27 and TRBJ2-5; D not certain. Between the trimmed V and J ends, which lost 2 bases and 2 bases, there was a span of 9 bases. This CDR3 region has 14 residues. Germline CDR1 and CDR2: MNHEY and SMNVEV (reference sequence). The chain's CDR3 is CASSLKSSQETQYF. In nucleotides, the CDR3 is TGTGCCAGCAGTTTAAAGAGTTCACAAGAGACCCAGTACTTC.

Remarks on this clone: Other DNA sequences in this specimen translate into the identical CDR3. The gene calls are TRBV2 and TRBJ1-1, with TRBD1 identical over 7 bases. CDR3 length: 14 amino acids. Unmatched junction bases numbered 4, after V lost 4 bases and J lost 2 bases. The germline gives CDR1 SNHLY, CDR2 FYNNEI. DNA for the CDR3: TGTGCCAGCAGTGTCCGACAGGGAAACACTGAAGCTTTCTTT. As protein: CASSVRQGNTEAFF. Supplemented by reference TRBV2 and TRBJ1-1, the full variable domain reads EPEVTQTPSHQVTQMGQEVILRCVPISNHLYFYWYRQILGQKVEFLVSFYNNEISEKSEIFDDQFSVERPDGSNFTLKIRSTKLEDSAMYFCASSVRQGNTEAFFGQGTRLTVV.

The CDR3, as DNA: TGTGCCAGCAGCTTGGGGCCGACAGGGGGCACCTACGAGCAGTACTTC. As protein: CASSLGPTGGTYEQYF. The V and J genes are TRBV5-4 and TRBJ2-7; TRBD1 matches 10 bases. Trimming at V came to 0 bases and at J to 2 bases, leaving 5 bases not matched to a gene. This CDR3 region has 16 residues. Germline V CDR1 and CDR2: SGHNT, YYREEE (reference sequence).

The chain joins TRBV5-4 to TRBJ2-1, with D perhaps TRBD2 (5 bases). Germline V gives CDR1 SGHNT, CDR2 YYREEE (reference sequence). V dropped 0 bases and J dropped 8 bases, with 9 bases sitting between them. This CDR3 comprises 13 residues. The CDR3: CASSLAGIHEQFF. CDR3 sequence (DNA): TGTGCCAGCAGCTTGGCCGGGATCCATGAGCAGTTCTTC.

The chain joins TRBV3-1 (or the pseudogene TRBV3-2) to TRBJ1-5, with a tentative D call TRBD1 (5 bases). Trimming removed 5 bases from V and 8 bases from J, with 10 bases in between. CDR3 length: 12 residues. The germline V gene encodes CDR1 LGHDT and CDR2 YNNKEL (reference sequence). The CDR3 is CASSTPGEPQHF. CDR3 bases: TGTGCCAGCAGCACCCCGGGGGAGCCCCAGCATTTT.

V is TRBV6-6 and J is TRBJ1-2; D is unclear. V was clipped by 8 bases and J by 2 bases, with 18 bases between them. This CDR3 is 15 amino acids long. Germline-derived CDR1 and CDR2 are MNHNY and SVGAGI (reference sequence). In DNA, the CDR3 is TGTGCCAGCGTTCCAGAGCCGGGTGGGAACTATGGCTACACCTTC. Its translation: CASVPEPGGNYGYTF.

The chain recombines TRBV19 with TRBJ1-4; D call uncertain. This CDR3 has 16 residues. The germline gives CDR1 LNHDA, CDR2 SQIVND (reference sequence). V was trimmed by 6 bases and J by 3 bases, leaving 17 bases between them. CDR3 region: CASRKNSGLANEKLFF. The CDR3 DNA is TGTGCCAGTAGGAAGAACTCTGGACTGGCTAATGAAAAACTGTTTTTT.

Here the CDR3 reads CASSGQGSNQPQHF. In DNA form, the CDR3 reads TGTGCCAGCTCTGGACAGGGTAGCAATCAGCCCCAGCATTTT. The V gene is TRBV18, the J gene TRBJ1-5, with 8 nucleotides matching TRBD1. The J segment lost 0 bases and the V segment lost 6 bases, leaving 1 base of the junction unmatched. This CDR3 is built from 14 residues. CDR1 is KGHSH and CDR2 is LQKENI in the germline V gene.

In its sample, this clone was seen once. The genes are TRBV27 and TRBJ1-5; D gene uncertain. The CDR3 totals 15 residues. Germline CDR1 reads MNHEY; CDR2 reads SMNVEV (reference sequence). Trimming removed 5 bases from V and 5 bases from J, with 16 bases in between. CDR3 sequence reads: CASSVGPEAHQPQHF. In DNA, the CDR3 is TGTGCCAGCAGTGTCGGACCGGAGGCCCATCAGCCCCAGCATTTT.

The rearrangement uses TRBV10-2 and TRBJ1-1, with D perhaps TRBD1 (6 bases). The length of the CDR3 is 13 residues. The ends were cut back, 6 bases at V and 10 bases at J, with 18 bases in the middle. Germline CDR1 and CDR2: WSHSY and SAAADI. The CDR3 nucleotides are TGCGCCAGCAGGGACAGCCTTAACTCAGGAGCTTTCTTT. This codes for CASRDSLNSGAFF.

The J gene is TRBJ2-7, the V gene TRBV10-3, with D possibly TRBD1 on 6 matching bases. The length of the CDR3 is 12 residues. Germline V gives CDR1 ENHRY, CDR2 SYGVKD. V gave up 10 bases and J gave up 5 bases, with 15 bases separating them. The CDR3 bases are TGTGCCACCTCCAGGGGAACCCACGAGCAGTACTTC. Its protein product is CATSRGTHEQYF.

This clone has only one observation. The V gene is TRBV18, the J gene TRBJ1-5, with a weak D call TRBD1 (6 bases). The CDR3 is 14 amino acids. Trimming removed 1 base at V and 8 bases at J, with 12 bases between. In germline, CDR1 is KGHSH, CDR2 LQKENI. CDR3 loop: CASSPLTGSEPQHF. DNA of the CDR3: TGTGCCAGCTCACCACTCACAGGGAGTGAGCCCCAGCATTTT.

The chain is built from TRBV30 and TRBJ2-1, with D possibly called TRBD1 or TRBD2 (9 bases each). V lost 7 bases, J lost 7 bases, and 32 bases lay in between. The germline V gene encodes CDR1 GTSNPN and CDR2 SVGIG (reference sequence). The CDR3 sequence is 18 residues long. Here the CDR3 reads CASGGLGQGLAGANEQFF. CDR3 coding DNA: TGTGCCTCAGGAGGGTTGGGACAGGGATTAGCGGGGGCGAATGAGCAGTTCTTC.

The chain links TRBV7-2 to TRBJ1-3; no firm D call. CDR1 and CDR2 (germline): SGHTA, FQGNSA. The CDR3 contains 14 residues. V was pared by 1 base and J by 11 bases, with 15 bases between. The CDR3 spells CASSLVGGGIPIYF. The CDR3 bases are TGTGCCAGCAGCTTAGTGGGTGGAGGAATCCCCATATATTTT.

V usage is TRBV18 and J usage is TRBJ2-7; 7 bases line up with TRBD2. CDR1 KGHSH and CDR2 LQKENI come from the germline V gene. The CDR3 has 16 residues. V dropped 5 bases and J dropped 3; count of bases not matched to a gene: 13. CDR3 amino acids: CASSATSETHDYEQYF. The CDR3 DNA reads TGTGCCAGCTCAGCAACTAGCGAAACCCATGACTACGAGCAGTACTTC. The full variable domain, with the rest looked up from reference TRBV18 and TRBJ2-7, is NAGVMQNPRHLVRRRGQEARLRCSPMKGHSHVYWYRQLPEEGLKFMVYLQKENIIDESGMPKERFSAEFPKEGPSILRIQQVVRGDSAAYFCASSATSETHDYEQYFGPGTRLTVT.

The gene calls are TRBV30 and TRBJ2-1, with D unclear. Germline-derived CDR1 and CDR2 are GTSNPN and SVGIG (reference sequence). The CDR3 has 13 amino acids. Trimming took 1 base from V and 9 from J, leaving 13 bases between them. CDR3 in amino acids: CAWSDVSPGEQFF. CDR3 DNA sequence: TGTGCCTGGAGTGATGTATCCCCGGGTGAGCAGTTCTTC. The complete variable domain, with remaining parts taken from reference TRBV30 and TRBJ2-1, reads SQTIHQWPATLVQPVGSPLSLECTVEGTSNPNLYWYRQAAGRGLQLLFYSVGIGQISSEVPQNLSASRPQDRQFILSSKKLLLSDSGFYLCAWSDVSPGEQFFGPGTRLTVL.

The V gene is TRBV5-1, the J gene TRBJ2-4, with 11 bases fitting TRBD2. This CDR3 comprises 16 residues. Germline loops: CDR1 SGHRS, CDR2 YFSETQ. V shed 3 bases and J 7 bases; nucleotides not matched to a gene: 9. CDR3 sequence (DNA): TGCGCCAGCAGCTATAGCGGGGGGGCCGAGTCTAACATTCAGTACTTC. This sequence encodes CASSYSGGAESNIQYF.

This CDR3 is CAWSPGHSSYNEQFF. CDR3 coding DNA: TGTGCCTGGAGCCCGGGACACAGTTCCTACAATGAGCAGTTCTTC. This rearrangement joins TRBV30 to TRBJ2-1; the D gene is possibly TRBD1 (6 bases). With 3 bases removed from V and 1 base from J, the gap between germline ends came to 13 bases. The germline CDR1 and CDR2 sequences are GTSNPN and SVGIG (reference sequence). This CDR3 contains 15 residues.

This clone was seen a single time. This chain connects TRBV5-1 to TRBJ2-4, with 7 bases that match TRBD2. The germline CDR1 and CDR2 sequences are SGHRS and YFSETQ. CDR3 length: 16 residues. Germline trimming cut 4 bases from V and 0 bases from J; bases unmatched to any gene: 7. The CDR3 region is CASSQSGELAKNIQYF. CDR3 nucleotide sequence: TGCGCCAGCAGCCAGAGCGGGGAACTAGCCAAAAACATTCAGTACTTC.

The chain carries TRBV5-1 and TRBJ2-2; D is possibly TRBD2 (5 bases). Trimming removed 4 bases at V and 6 bases at J, with 16 bases between. CDR1 is SGHRS and CDR2 is YFSETQ in the germline V gene. This CDR3 contains 15 residues. In DNA form, the CDR3 reads TGCGCCAGCAGCCCTAGCCTTCAATGGGCCGGGGAGCTGTTTTTT. Encoded protein: CASSPSLQWAGELFF. The full variable domain, completed using reference TRBV5-1 and TRBJ2-2, is KAGVTQTPRYLIKTRGQQVTLSCSPISGHRSVSWYQQTPGQGLQFLFEYFSETQRNKGNFPGRFSGRQFSNSRSEMNVSTLELGDSALYLCASSPSLQWAGELFFGEGSRLTVL.

This clone showed up just once. The rearrangement links TRBV7-9 to TRBJ2-4, with 10 nucleotides matching TRBD1. Looked up from germline, CDR1 is SEHNR and CDR2 is FQNEAQ (reference sequence). The CDR3 is 15 residues long. With 4 bases clipped from V and 0 bases from J, the junction kept 0 bases outside the gene matches. The CDR3 sequence is CASSWTGGAKNIQYF. The DNA of the CDR3 is TGTGCCAGCAGCTGGACAGGGGGAGCCAAAAACATTCAGTACTTC.

The chain recombines TRBV21-1 with TRBJ2-5; TRBD2 is the table's D call and was not checked against the DNA. TRBV21-1 represents a pseudogene. This CDR3 comprises 18 residues. The CDR3 protein is CASSSAPGLAEIRETQYF. The CDR3 coding sequence is TGTGCCAGCAGCTCCGCCCCCGGGCTAGCGGAGATAAGGGAGACCCAGTACTTC.

Only one count was recorded for this clone. Other DNA sequences from this sample encode an identical CDR3 as well. The J gene is TRBJ1-3, the V gene TRBV18, with TRBD1 matching over 8 bases. The CDR3 extends over 15 amino acids. Per germline, CDR1 KGHSH and CDR2 LQKENI. With V trimmed by 3 bases and J by 2 bases, 3 bases remained unmatched. CDR3 DNA: TGTGCCAGCTCACCTGACAGGGGCGCTGGAAACACCATATATTTT. It yields the protein CASSPDRGAGNTIYF. Full variable domain (missing parts from reference TRBV18 and TRBJ1-3): NAGVMQNPRHLVRRRGQEARLRCSPMKGHSHVYWYRQLPEEGLKFMVYLQKENIIDESGMPKERFSAEFPKEGPSILRIQQVVRGDSAAYFCASSPDRGAGNTIYFGEGSWLTVV.

The gene calls are TRBV7-2 and TRBJ2-7; no definite D call. Germline CDR1 and CDR2: SGHTA and FQGNSA. The CDR3 spans 11 residues. V lost 2 bases and J 5 bases, leaving 4 bases between the germline ends. CDR3 loop: CASSLSNEQYF. The CDR3 nucleotides read TGTGCCAGCAGCTTATCCAACGAGCAGTACTTC.

The chain combines TRBV5-1 with TRBJ2-1, with TRBD1 matching 9 bases. Germline trimming cut 0 bases from V and 10 bases from J; bases unmatched to any gene: 5. Per germline, CDR1 SGHRS and CDR2 YFSETQ. The CDR3 runs 14 residues. The CDR3 region is CASSLEQGAGEQFF. CDR3 DNA: TGCGCCAGCAGCTTGGAACAGGGGGCGGGAGAGCAGTTCTTC.

The chain has TRBV6-2 or TRBV6-3 and TRBJ1-2, with D perhaps TRBD1 (6 bases). Trimming removed 0 bases from V and 7 bases from J, with 9 bases in between. Germline V gene lookup returns CDR1 MNHEY and CDR2 SVGEGT. The length of the CDR3 is 13 residues. This CDR3 is CASSYSTGSGYTF. CDR3 nucleotide sequence: TGTGCCAGCAGTTACTCTACAGGGTCTGGCTACACCTTC.